This TCR beta chain was captured by sequencing in a study of T-cell reconstitution after alpha-beta-depleted transplantation in children. Notes on the study in general: T-cell counts and diversity at one year post-transplant came mainly from newly produced T cells. Reported findings indicate that, about two months after transplant, alpha-beta T cells came from several hundred expanded clones, which were derived from non-depleted graft cells. Elevated TCRbeta diversity at day 60 was traced, in some patients, to surviving recipient T cells and thymic progenitors.

A note on this clonotype: What it recognizes is unknown.

Unique molecular identifiers featured in how the TCRbeta library was prepared. Each CDR3 protein gets one entry after TCRdb re-called the PCR reads with MiXCR. The sample lists fewer than 400,000 distinct CDR3 sequences, approximately 23% occurring once. The specimen comprised PBMCs, mostly from graft donor cells, sampled 180 days after TCRalphabeta/CD19-depleted stem cell transplant. The receptor's source is a male patient aged 5 to 17 who had a stem cell transplant for acute lymphoblastic leukemia, so the T cells may come from the graft donor.

The DNA for the CDR3 is TGTGCCAGCAGCGAGTGGGGGGCCAGCAAAAACATTCAGTACTTC. It specifies CASSEWGASKNIQYF. The chain links TRBV6-1 to TRBJ2-4; D tentatively reads TRBD1 or TRBD2 (6 bases each). V lost 6 bases and J 3 bases, leaving 15 bases between the germline ends. CDR3 length: 15 amino acids. CDR1 is MNHNS and CDR2 is SASEGT in the germline V gene.